Listed here are 16 T cell receptor beta chains from one sample, sequenced in a study of T cells in Graves' hyperthyroidism and ophthalmopathy. The investigators amplified TCR beta CDR3 regions from RNA transcripts. A first-round RT-PCR of the TCR CDR3 used the HTBI primer set. In TCRdb, the multiplex PCR reads were re-called with MiXCR into one record per CDR3 protein. The profile shows hundreds of thousands of distinct CDR3 sequences, roughly 16% of them singletons. The specimen sequenced was blood. All receptors come from a woman between 40 and 55 years old with Graves' ophthalmopathy.

The table lists this clonotype with many counts. The V and J genes are TRBV5-1 and TRBJ2-7; the match to TRBD2 covers 9 bases. V shed 5 bases, J shed 0 bases, and the junction held 9 bases outside the gene matches. Germline V gene data show CDR1 as SGHRS and CDR2 as YFSETQ. The CDR3 runs 16 residues. The CDR3 loop is CASSPLGGRGSYEQYF. In DNA form, the CDR3 reads TGCGCCAGCAGTCCCCTGGGCGGGAGGGGCTCCTACGAGCAGTACTTC.

This clonotype has a single count. A read error is possible here, since a much larger clone lies one base away. The chain carries TRBV24-1 and TRBJ2-5, with D hard to call. CDR1 is KGHDR, CDR2 SFDVKD, per germline. This CDR3 region has 16 residues. Trimming took off 5 bases at V and 5 bases at J, with 20 bases between the two ends. In DNA, the CDR3 is TGTGCCACCAGTGTAACTGACCAGTTCGGGCTCGAGACCCAGTACTTC. Protein: CATSVTDQFGLETQYF.

This clonotype was picked up a small number of times. The J gene is TRBJ1-2, the V gene TRBV20-1; 11 bases match TRBD1. The CDR3 has 18 residues. V shed 0 bases and J 7 bases; nucleotides not matched to a gene: 16. Germline lookup yields CDR1 DFQATT and CDR2 SNEGSKA (reference sequence). CDR3 amino acids: CSARDRSFAGQGELGYTF. The CDR3 DNA reads as TGCAGTGCTAGAGATCGATCTTTCGCGGGACAGGGGGAGCTTGGCTACACCTTC.

In this sample, this clonotype turned up many times. V and J are TRBV28 and TRBJ2-1; 7 bases align to TRBD2. This CDR3 has 16 amino acids. V shed 4 bases and J 2 bases; nucleotides not matched to a gene: 8. In germline, CDR1 is MDHEN, CDR2 SYDVKM. This CDR3 is CASSSGSSGPYNEQFF. The CDR3 coding sequence is TGTGCCAGCAGTTCGGGGTCTAGCGGACCCTACAATGAGCAGTTCTTC.

This chain links TRBV7-9 with TRBJ1-1; D not resolved. Trimming shortened V by 1 base and J by 0 bases, and 6 bases separated the two germline ends. Germline V gene sequence: CDR1 SEHNR, CDR2 FQNEAQ (reference sequence). The CDR3 is made up of 14 amino acids. This chain's CDR3 is CASSLDGVNTEAFF. The CDR3 bases are TGTGCCAGCAGCTTAGACGGTGTGAACACTGAAGCTTTCTTT.

The table lists this clonotype with a few counts. V gene TRBV6-1 combines with J gene TRBJ2-3, with 7 bases matching TRBD1. This CDR3 region has 13 residues. The trim removed 4 bases at V and 6 bases at J, leaving 4 bases unmatched. Germline lookup yields CDR1 MNHNS and CDR2 SASEGT. CDR3: CASSGQGADTQYF. The CDR3 nucleotides read TGTGCCAGCAGTGGACAGGGCGCGGATACGCAGTATTTT.

This clonotype was recorded at least ten times. This chain connects TRBV27 to TRBJ2-7; D is unresolved. The length of the CDR3 is 14 residues. Trimming took off 2 bases at V and 3 bases at J, with 11 bases between the two ends. Per germline, CDR1 MNHEY and CDR2 SMNVEV (reference sequence). The CDR3 DNA sequence: TGTGCCAGCAGTTTAATCCCACGGTTCTACGAGCAGTACTTC. The encoded protein is CASSLIPRFYEQYF.

Many counts were recorded for this clonotype. The gene calls are TRBV7-8 and TRBJ2-2; 8 bases align to TRBD1. The CDR3 sequence is 17 residues long. The ends lost 2 bases at V and 0 bases at J; junction bases unmatched: 5. Germline V gene sequence: CDR1 SGHVS, CDR2 FQNEAQ. The CDR3 coding sequence is TGTGCCAGCAGCTTACGACAGGGGACCCCGAACACCGGGGAGCTGTTTTTT. Encoded protein: CASSLRQGTPNTGELFF.

In this sample, this clonotype turned up many times. The J gene is TRBJ1-2, the V gene TRBV12-3 or TRBV12-4, with unresolved D. Trimming shortened V by 7 bases and J by 5 bases, and 14 bases separated the two germline ends. The CDR3 has 13 amino acids. CDR3 residues: CASIQTAAYGYTF. The CDR3 DNA follows: TGTGCCAGCATACAGACTGCTGCTTATGGCTACACCTTC.

The chain recombines TRBV30 with TRBJ2-6; D uncertain. Germline CDR1 reads GTSNPN; CDR2 reads SVGIG (reference sequence). Deletions cut 3 bases from V and 1 base from J, with 4 bases between. The CDR3 runs to 13 residues. This CDR3 reads CAWSESGANVLTF. CDR3 coding DNA: TGTGCCTGGAGCGAGTCTGGGGCCAACGTCCTGACTTTC.

At least ten counts were recorded for this clonotype. The chain recombines TRBV3-1 with TRBJ1-1; a possible D gene is TRBD1 (6 bases). Germline CDR1 and CDR2: LGHDT and YNNKEL (reference sequence). V gave up 1 base and J gave up 1 base, with 13 bases separating them. The length of the CDR3 is 16 residues. Here the CDR3 reads CASSQVHRVPNTEAFF. The CDR3, as DNA: TGTGCCAGCAGCCAAGTCCACAGGGTACCGAACACTGAAGCTTTCTTT.

This clonotype was seen ten or more times. This rearrangement joins TRBV2 to TRBJ1-1, with TRBD1 matching 7 bases. The CDR3 totals 14 residues. V was clipped by 7 bases and J by 12 bases; unmatched bases: 17. The V gene's germline CDR1 is SNHLY and CDR2 FYNNEI. This CDR3 reads CASNAVGRGPATFF. The CDR3 nucleotides read TGTGCCAGCAACGCCGTCGGGAGGGGGCCTGCGACTTTCTTT.

This clonotype appeared a single time. The V call is TRBV11-2, the J call TRBJ2-1, with 8 positions matching TRBD2. The germline V gene encodes CDR1 SGHAT and CDR2 FQNNGV. CDR3 length: 17 amino acids. Unmatched junction bases numbered 11, after V lost 1 base and J lost 6 bases. The CDR3: CASSLGVSGATFNEQFF. The CDR3 DNA is TGTGCCAGCAGCTTAGGGGTTAGCGGGGCTACCTTCAATGAGCAGTTCTTC.

This clonotype was detected ten times or more. The V and J genes are TRBV28 and TRBJ2-5; 9 bases align to TRBD2. CDR1 and CDR2 (germline): MDHEN, SYDVKM. The CDR3 is made up of 15 amino acids. V gave up 4 bases and J gave up 5 bases; unmatched junction bases: 8. CDR3 region: CASSSPGLAWETQYF. CDR3 nucleotide sequence: TGTGCCAGCAGTTCTCCGGGACTAGCATGGGAGACCCAGTACTTC. Full variable domain (remainder filled in from reference TRBV28 and TRBJ2-5): DVKVTQSSRYLVKRTGEKVFLECVQDMDHENMFWYRQDPGLGLRLIYFSYDVKMKEKGDIPEGYSVSREKKERFSLILESASTNQTSMYLCASSSPGLAWETQYFGPGTRLLVL.

This clonotype was detected many times. The chain carries TRBV12-3 or TRBV12-4 and TRBJ2-1; 8 bases fit TRBD2. Trimming at V came to 4 bases and at J to 10 bases, leaving 18 bases not matched to a gene. The CDR3 is 17 residues long. As DNA, the CDR3 is TGTGCCAGCAGTTACGGACTGACCTCTGGACTAGCACAAGAGCAGTTCTTC. Protein sequence: CASSYGLTSGLAQEQFF.

This clonotype was found a few times. The chain uses TRBV5-1 and TRBJ2-1; D remains ambiguous. CDR3 length equals 13 residues. Germline values: CDR1 SGHRS, CDR2 YFSETQ. V lost 3 bases to trimming and J lost 5 bases, with 9 bases between them. CDR3 sequence (DNA): TGCGCCAGCAGCTCTCGGGCAGACAATGAGCAGTTCTTC. It translates to CASSSRADNEQFF. Supplemented by reference TRBV5-1 and TRBJ2-1, the full variable domain reads KAGVTQTPRYLIKTRGQQVTLSCSPISGHRSVSWYQQTPGQGLQFLFEYFSETQRNKGNFPGRFSGRQFSNSRSEMNVSTLELGDSALYLCASSSRADNEQFFGPGTRLTVL.